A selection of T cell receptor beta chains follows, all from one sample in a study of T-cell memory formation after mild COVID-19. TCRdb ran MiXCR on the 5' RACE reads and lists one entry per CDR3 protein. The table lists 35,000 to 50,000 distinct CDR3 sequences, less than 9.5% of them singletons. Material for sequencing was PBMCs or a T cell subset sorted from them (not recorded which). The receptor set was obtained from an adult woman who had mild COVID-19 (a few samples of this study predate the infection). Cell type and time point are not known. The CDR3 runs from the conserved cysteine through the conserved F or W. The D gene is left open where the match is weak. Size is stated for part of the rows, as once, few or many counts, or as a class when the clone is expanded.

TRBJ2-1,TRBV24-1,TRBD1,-,TGTGCCACCGTGGCACAGGGGGCGAACAATGAGCAGTTCTTC,CATVAQGANNEQFF
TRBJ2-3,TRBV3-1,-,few,TGTGCCAGCAGCCAAGCGGGACTGCTGGCAGATACGCAGTATTTT,CASSQAGLLADTQYF
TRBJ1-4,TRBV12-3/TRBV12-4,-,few,TGTGCCAGCACCCAGGGACACGCTAATGAAAAACTGTTTTTT,CASTQGHANEKLFF
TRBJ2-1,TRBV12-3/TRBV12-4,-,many,TGTGCCAGCAGTTATTACAATGAGCAGTTCTTC,CASSYYNEQFF
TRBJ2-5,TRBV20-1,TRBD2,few,TGCAGTGCCCCTGCCGGGGGGGCCTTGTCGGAGACCCAGTACTTC,CSAPAGGALSETQYF
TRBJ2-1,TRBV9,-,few,TGTGCCAGCAGCCTAGGAGAACAGCCCCCTTACAATGAGCAGTTCTTC,CASSLGEQPPYNEQFF
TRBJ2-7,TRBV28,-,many,TGTGCCAGCGTGACCCGGGGAACGGGCTACGAGCAGTACTTC,CASVTRGTGYEQYF
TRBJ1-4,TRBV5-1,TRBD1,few,TGCGCCAGCAGCTTGTCGGGACAGGGAAATGAAAAACTGTTTTTT,CASSLSGQGNEKLFF
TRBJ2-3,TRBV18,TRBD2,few,TGTGCCAGCTCACCGGGACTAGCGGGAGGGCAGCAGACAGATACGCAGTATTTT,CASSPGLAGGQQTDTQYF
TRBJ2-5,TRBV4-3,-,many,TGCGCCAGCAGCCAAGAAACGGGACACGGGGGGACCCAGTACTTC,CASSQETGHGGTQYF
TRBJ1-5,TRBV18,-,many,TGTGCCAGCTCGGAGAATAGCAATCAGCCCCAGCATTTT,CASSENSNQPQHF
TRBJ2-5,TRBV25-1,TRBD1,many,TGTGCCAGCAGTTTATTAAGGGACAGGGGGGAAGAGACCCAGTACTTC,CASSLLRDRGEETQYF
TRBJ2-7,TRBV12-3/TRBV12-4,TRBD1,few,TGTGCCAGCAGTCTTACCGGGACAGGGACCTACGAGCAGTACTTC,CASSLTGTGTYEQYF
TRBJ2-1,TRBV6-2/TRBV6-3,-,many,TGTGCCAGCAGTTACTCGACATTCGGAGGGGGCGGTAGCGGATACAATGAGCAGTTCTTC,CASSYSTFGGGGSGYNEQFF
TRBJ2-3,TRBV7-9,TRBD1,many,TGTGCCAGCGCGAGGGCAGGGGGCGCAGATACGCAGTATTTT,CASARAGGADTQYF
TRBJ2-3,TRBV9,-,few,TGTGCCAGCAGCGAGGGCCCTCGCACAGATACGCAGTATTTT,CASSEGPRTDTQYF
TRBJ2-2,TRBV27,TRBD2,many,TGTGCCAGCAGCCGGACTAGCGGACCCGGGGGCACCGGGGAGCTGTTTTTT,CASSRTSGPGGTGELFF
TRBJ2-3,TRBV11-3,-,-,TGTGCCAGCAGCCCCCCGACACGGGAGATGAGGGATACGCAGTATTTT,CASSPPTREMRDTQYF
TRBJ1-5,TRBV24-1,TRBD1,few,TGTGCCACCAGTGATGGGGGACAGGGCAATCAGCCCCAGCATTTT,CATSDGGQGNQPQHF
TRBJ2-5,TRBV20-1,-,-,TGCAGTGCTAGTCACAGGGTTGTGAAAGAGACCCAGTACTTC,CSASHRVVKETQYF
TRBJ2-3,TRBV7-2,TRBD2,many,TGTGCCAGCAGCTCCCTAGCGGCTAGCACAGATACGCAGTATTTT,CASSSLAASTDTQYF
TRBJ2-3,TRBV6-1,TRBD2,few,TGTGCCAGCAGTGGGACTAGCGGGGGAGCAGATACGCAGTATTTT,CASSGTSGGADTQYF
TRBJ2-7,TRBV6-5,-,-,TGTGCCAGCAGTGATCGGACAGCACCCTACGAGCAGTACTTC,CASSDRTAPYEQYF
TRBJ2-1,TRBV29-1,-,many,TGCAGCGTTGCTCAGGGGTGGGATGAGCAGTTCTTC,CSVAQGWDEQFF
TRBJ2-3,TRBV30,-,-,TGTGCCTGGAGCAAGAAAATCACAGATACGCAGTATTTT,CAWSKKITDTQYF
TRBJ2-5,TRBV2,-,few,TGTGCCAGCGGGAAAGAGCAAGAGACCCAGTACTTC,CASGKEQETQYF
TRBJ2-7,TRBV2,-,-,TGTATCTTGGGGGACGAGCAGTACTTC,CILGDEQYF
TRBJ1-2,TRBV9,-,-,TGTGCCAGCAGCCCCCGGACGCAGGTACGAGGTGGTGGCTACACCTTC,CASSPRTQVRGGGYTF
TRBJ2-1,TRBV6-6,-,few,TGTGCCAGCAGTCCCGGACGCTATGAGCAGTTCTTC,CASSPGRYEQFF
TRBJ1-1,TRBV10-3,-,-,TGTGCCATCAGTGACCCGGGGAGGGGTTTTACTGAAGCTTTCTTT,CAISDPGRGFTEAFF
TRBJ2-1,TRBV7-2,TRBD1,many,TGTGCCAGCAGCTTAGGACAGGGTCGGAATGAGCAGTTCTTC,CASSLGQGRNEQFF
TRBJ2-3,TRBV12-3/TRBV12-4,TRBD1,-,TGTGCCAGCAGCCGGACAGGGGTTAATACAGATACGCAGTATTTT,CASSRTGVNTDTQYF
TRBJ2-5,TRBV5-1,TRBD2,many,TGCGCCAGCAGCTTGGCTCCTCGGACTAGCCTAGAGACCCAGTACTTC,CASSLAPRTSLETQYF
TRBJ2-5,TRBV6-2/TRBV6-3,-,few,TGTGCCAGCAGTTCAATCAGGAGGGCAGAGACCCAGTACTTC,CASSSIRRAETQYF
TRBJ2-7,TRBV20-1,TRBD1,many,TGCAGTGCTAGAGTCTCAGGGGGCGCAGACGAGCAGTACTTC,CSARVSGGADEQYF
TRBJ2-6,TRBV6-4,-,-,TGTGCCAGCAGTGACTCAGGAGGGACTGGGGCCAACGTCCTGACTTTC,CASSDSGGTGANVLTF
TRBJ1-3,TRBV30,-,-,TGTGCCTCGAACCGGGGGTTCTCTGGAAACACCATATATTTT,CASNRGFSGNTIYF
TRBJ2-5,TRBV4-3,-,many,TGCGCCAGCAGCCAAGATAGGGCTCTCCAAGAGACCCAGTACTTC,CASSQDRALQETQYF
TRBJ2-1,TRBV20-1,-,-,TGCAGTGCTAGGTACAATGAGCAGTTCTTC,CSARYNEQFF
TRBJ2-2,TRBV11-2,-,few,TGTGCCAGCAGCTTAATAAGGCAGGACACCGGGGAGCTGTTTTTT,CASSLIRQDTGELFF
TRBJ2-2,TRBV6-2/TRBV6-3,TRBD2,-,TGTGCCAGCAGACTCACTAGCGGGAGCAACACCGGGGAGCTGTTTTTT,CASRLTSGSNTGELFF
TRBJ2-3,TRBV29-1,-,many,TGCAGCGTTGGAGGCCAAAGCACAGATACGCAGTATTTT,CSVGGQSTDTQYF
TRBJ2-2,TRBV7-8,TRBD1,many,TGTGCCAGCAGCCTTTCGGACAGGCGATACACCGGGGAGCTGTTTTTT,CASSLSDRRYTGELFF
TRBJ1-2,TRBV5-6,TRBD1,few,TGTGCCAGCAGCTTGGCCCCGGGACAGGGCAGGAGTTTTTATGGCTACACCTTC,CASSLAPGQGRSFYGYTF
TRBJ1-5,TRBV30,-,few,TGTGCCTGGAGCAATTCAGTTCTTCAGCCCCAGCATTTT,CAWSNSVLQPQHF
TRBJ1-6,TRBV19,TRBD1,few,TGTGCCAGTAAGGACAGGGGAGATTCACCCCTCCACTTT,CASKDRGDSPLHF
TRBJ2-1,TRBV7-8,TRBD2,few,TGTGCCAGCAGCCCCCCTCTCGGGGGGTCCTACAATGAGCAGTTCTTC,CASSPPLGGSYNEQFF
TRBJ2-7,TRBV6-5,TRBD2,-,TGTGCCAGCAGTGCGGTCGGGACTAGCATCTACGAGCAGTACTTC,CASSAVGTSIYEQYF
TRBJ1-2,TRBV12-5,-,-,TGTGCTAGTGGTTTGGATACACCGAACTATGGCTACACCTTC,CASGLDTPNYGYTF
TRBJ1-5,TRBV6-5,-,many,TGTGCCAGCAGTACCCAGCAAAATCAGCCCCAGCATTTT,CASSTQQNQPQHF
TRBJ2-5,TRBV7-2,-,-,TGTGCCAGCAGCCTCTTCTGGGGAGTCGGAGAGACCCAGTACTTC,CASSLFWGVGETQYF
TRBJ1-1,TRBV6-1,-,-,TGTGCCAGCAGTCATCGGGAGGATAGCACTGAAGCTTTCTTT,CASSHREDSTEAFF
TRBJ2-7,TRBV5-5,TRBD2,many,TGTGCCAGCAGCTACGTGGGGGGGTACGAGCAGTACTTC,CASSYVGGYEQYF
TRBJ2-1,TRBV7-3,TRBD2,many,TGTGCCAGCAGCTTAATTCCCACTAGCGGGAATGAGCAGTTCTTC,CASSLIPTSGNEQFF
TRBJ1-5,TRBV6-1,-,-,TGTGCCAGCAGTGAGCGGGAGGCAGAGCCCCAGCATTTT,CASSEREAEPQHF
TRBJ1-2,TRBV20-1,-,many,TGCAGTGCTGCCCCCACCTATGGGGGCTTGGGCTACACCTTC,CSAAPTYGGLGYTF
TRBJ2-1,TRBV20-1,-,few,TGCAGTGCTAGAGTCAAAGAGGGAGGAGGATCCTACAATGAGCAGTTCTTC,CSARVKEGGGSYNEQFF
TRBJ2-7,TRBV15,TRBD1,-,TGTGCCACCAGCGGAGACGCGGACAGGGTTGACGAGCAGTACTTC,CATSGDADRVDEQYF
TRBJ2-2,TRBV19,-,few,TGTGCCAGTAGTGTCCGGGACCCCTACACCGGGGAGCTGTTTTTT,CASSVRDPYTGELFF